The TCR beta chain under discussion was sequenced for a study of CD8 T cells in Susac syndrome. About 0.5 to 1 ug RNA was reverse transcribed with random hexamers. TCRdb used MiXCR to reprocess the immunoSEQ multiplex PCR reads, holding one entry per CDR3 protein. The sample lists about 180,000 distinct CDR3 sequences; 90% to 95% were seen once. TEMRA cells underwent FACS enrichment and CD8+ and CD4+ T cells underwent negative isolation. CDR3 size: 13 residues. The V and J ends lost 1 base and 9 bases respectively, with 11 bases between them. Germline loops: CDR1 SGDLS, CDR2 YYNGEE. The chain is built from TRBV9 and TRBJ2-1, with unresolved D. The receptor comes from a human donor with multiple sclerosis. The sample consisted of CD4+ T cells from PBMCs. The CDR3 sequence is CASSVSESGEQFF. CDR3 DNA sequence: TGTGCCAGCAGCGTATCCGAGTCTGGTGAGCAGTTCTTC.